The clone carrying this T cell receptor (beta chain) was seen a single time. The assay was immunoSEQ multiplex PCR, and TCRdb's table has in-frame clones only and misses some. The table shows about 330,000 clones, with more than 85% occurring only once. This sample is part of a study of blood T cell repertoires in COVID-19. Across the whole study: T cells, B-cell-depleted T cells, or PBMCs supplied cDNA or gDNA.

The CDR3 totals 16 residues. Germline CDR1 reads LGHNT; CDR2 reads FRNRAP. Trimming left V 7 bases short and J 1 base short, with 17 bases between. This receptor was obtained from a woman aged 25 to 39 who had recovered from COVID-19. The sample comprised PBMCs or T cells enriched from blood (not recorded which). The chain uses TRBV12-5 and TRBJ1-5; a weak D match, TRBD1 (5 bases). This CDR3 is CASAGAGQNSNQPQHF. DNA for the CDR3: TGTGCTAGTGCCGGGGCGGGGCAGAACAGCAATCAGCCCCAGCATTTT.